This TCR beta chain came from a study of shared clonotypes between healthy human individuals (dated by TCRdb to the early 2020s). For context, the study as a whole: The cohort included a few men and a couple of women between 18 and 49 years of age. For each donor, three plates each were used for CD4 naive and CD4 memory, two plates were used for CD8 naive, and one plate was used for CD8 memory. Blood TCR repertoires of about five healthy adults were deeply sequenced to estimate repertoire size and the extent of clonotype sharing between individuals. Libraries were prepared and TCR repertoires were sequenced by different laboratories using diverse techniques, in order to increase sequencing depth and limit assay-specific biases. Between about 0.9 and 9 billion PBMCs per donor were obtained by leukapheresis. Overall results and qualifications from the work: Rarefaction of sorted-subset datasets indicated incomplete sequencing despite the large sequencing depth. Naive subsets generally had larger estimated clonotype richness than memory subsets did. Higher generation probabilities were observed for clonotypes shared by all four sorted-subset donors than for non-shared clonotypes. Based on pairwise subsampling, the degree of clonotype sharing among donors was expected to be affected by sequencing depth. Only blood was sampled, and tissue TCR repertoires likely differ from those in blood. Across a handful of donors, around 5.4% of naive CD4, approximately 3.6% of naive CD8, approximately 2.5% of memory CD4, and around 0.4% of memory CD8 clonotypes were shared. The genetic and exposure-history diversity represented was limited by the small number of donors.

Healthy HIV-negative adults with no recently reported acute infections or vaccinations were included as donors. Only Caucasian adults living in Nashville, Tennessee, USA were represented among the donors. Magnetic negative selection was used to enrich CD4+ T cells, after which naive cells were positively selected on CD45RA and the negative fraction became the memory subset. Blood was obtained by leukapheresis, after which PBMCs were separated by Ficoll-Histopaque density gradient centrifugation and cryopreserved in liquid nitrogen vapor phase. Analytical flow cytometry was used to check the purity and quantity of each magnetically sorted T cell population. From each sorted fraction, genomic DNA was isolated and quantified by UV absorbance on a Nanodrop 2000c. This clone has just one count. The antigen this receptor binds is unknown. Base qualities are not recorded, but no much larger clone differs from it by a single base.

The CDR3, cysteine through phenylalanine, is 12 amino acids long. The kept DNA is CDR3 alone, 36 bases in frame from the first base. Taken from the germline V gene, the CDR1 and CDR2 loops are ENHRY and SYGVKD. V loses 2 bases, J loses 6 bases, and the germline ends lie 8 bases apart. TCR CDR3 regions were amplified from genomic DNA by multiplex PCR using the deep immunoSEQ assay. Extracted genomic DNA from each cell subset was spread evenly across all wells of several immunoSEQ 96-well plates, with each plate serving as a replicate. For sorted subsets, each replicate PCR was loaded with around 220 ng genomic DNA, equivalent to about 33,000 T cell genomes. The purified libraries were quantified using a Qubit 3.0 fluorometer, sized with a Bioanalyzer 2100, and then quantified again using the KAPA Library Quantification kit. Every immunoSEQ 96-well plate was sequenced on a separate single-read 150-cycle Illumina NextSeq 550 flow cell. Turning to the authors' computational methods: Because the immunoSEQ output held only junctional sequences and lacked quality scores, the filtering could not match the filtering applied to full-length reads. To assign V/J genes and CDR3, sequences were annotated using PyIR, a Python wrapper for IgBLAST v1.9, with IMGT germline references. Reads were removed for weak V/J assignments (E-value above 1e-6), missing CDR3, stop codons, out-of-frame junctions, or ambiguous translated residues. V3J clonotypes were defined by identical inferred V gene, J gene, and CDR3 amino acid sequence. To compute the percentage overlap between repertoires, the number of shared unique clonotypes was divided by the size of the smaller repertoire. Richness of each repertoire was evaluated using RTK rarefaction, the Chao1 estimator, and Recon v2.1 estimates of unobserved clonotypes. Generation probabilities were computed with OLGA for all TCRbeta clonotypes obtained by the gDNA method from several donors. TCRdb holds this immuneACCESS table with in-frame rearrangements only. Some clones are missing; in checked studies, unresolved V genes explain under half, and the rest has no known cause. V and J calls and clone size are as listed in that table; D and trimming were resolved from the DNA. The sample records around 2.1 million clones, 95% of which are singletons. Roughly 0.13% of the sample belongs to the ten largest clones.

Sequencing input: naive CD4+ T cells sorted from blood. The cell subset or site label corresponds to: CD45RA+ positively selected. The clonotype was recovered from a young man in good health. The sequence links TRBV10-3 to TRBJ2-7, with an unclear D gene assignment. The DNA reads as follows: TGTGCCATCAGTGAGGGGATCCCCGAGCAGTACTTC. Its protein product is CAISEGIPEQYF.